The clone carrying this T cell receptor beta chain was seen a handful of times. Its cognate antigen is unknown. In addition to blood RNA drawn from unsorted whole blood, germline DNA was extracted. There were only treatment-naive patients, all with chronic HBV infection. The sample comes from a study of tumor-infiltrating lymphocytes in primary liver carcinoma. From 450 to 550 ng total RNA, TCR beta cDNA was generated with a primer in the constant region. TCR beta libraries came from three nested multiplex PCR rounds using slightly modified ARM-PCR. A C-beta reverse primer was combined with TRBV1-TRBV30 forward primers in the first two PCR rounds, and each round had approximately 10 cycles. TCRdb redid the calling of the multiplex PCR reads with MiXCR, one entry per CDR3 protein. The sample has hundreds of thousands of distinct CDR3 sequences; 45% to 70% are singletons. The CDR3 loop spans 15 amino acids. Germline CDR1 and CDR2: LGHNA and YNFKEQ. The V end lost 4 bases, the J end lost 0 bases, and 7 bases lay between the germline ends.

Study-wide results and caveats: Tumor-adjacent and tumor-blood pairs shared less of their repertoires than tumor region pairs shared.

The receptor was isolated from a woman aged 25 to 45 with primary liver carcinoma and hepatitis B virus infection. The chain employs TRBV4-2 and TRBJ2-6; no reliable D call. Sequenced input: peripheral blood. The CDR3 region has the DNA TGTGCCAGCAGCCGCATCAACTCTGGGGCCAACGTCCTGACTTTC. Its protein is CASSRINSGANVLTF.